These 14 T cell receptor beta chains came from one sample sequenced in a study of cytomegalovirus exposure and HLA in healthy donors. Produced via immunoSEQ multiplex PCR; TCRdb's table is partial and in-frame only. The table has 95,000 to 150,000 clones, over 90% seen once. Sequencing used PBMCs. These receptors all stem from a woman aged 18 to 35 in good health and CMV-seronegative.

This sequence joins TRBV28 and TRBJ1-1, with 7 bases matching TRBD1. V was clipped by 7 bases and J by 2 bases; unmatched bases: 10. The germline V gene encodes CDR1 MDHEN and CDR2 SYDVKM. The CDR3 covers 15 residues. CDR3 sequence: CASNPRGTVNTEAFF. For the CDR3, the DNA is TGTGCCAGCAACCCTCGGGGGACAGTCAACACTGAAGCTTTCTTT.

The rearrangement links TRBV12-5 to TRBJ2-1; D gene ambiguous. V was cut by 2 bases and J by 10 bases, with 3 bases left in between. Germline assignment: CDR1 LGHNT and CDR2 FRNRAP. The CDR3 covers 10 residues. DNA of the CDR3: TGTGCTAGTGGTTTGCAGGAGCAGTTCTTC. It encodes CASGLQEQFF.

J is TRBJ2-7 and V is TRBV7-9, with a possible D match to TRBD2 (5 bases). Deletions cut 2 bases from V and 2 bases from J, with 13 bases between. Germline CDR1 reads SEHNR; CDR2 reads FQNEAQ (reference sequence). This CDR3 region has 15 residues. Written as DNA, the CDR3 is TGTGCCAGCAGCTTATCCCCCGGGAAAACCTACGAGCAGTACTTC. Protein sequence: CASSLSPGKTYEQYF.

The chain uses TRBV29-1 and TRBJ2-3, with no clear D. This CDR3 region has 14 residues. V lost 7 bases and J 3 bases, leaving 17 bases between the germline ends. Germline CDR1 is SQVTM and CDR2 is ANQGSEA. CDR3 sequence reads: CSARPELHTDTQYF. The DNA for the CDR3 is TGCAGCGCTAGACCCGAACTCCATACAGATACGCAGTATTTT.

V and J are TRBV9 and TRBJ1-1; D might be TRBD1 (5 bases). The V and J ends lost 1 base and 1 base respectively, with 11 bases between them. This CDR3 has 15 amino acids. CDR1 and CDR2 from the germline V gene are SGDLS and YYNGEE. DNA of the CDR3: TGTGCCAGCAGCGTATCTGGGGCCGGGAACACTGAAGCTTTCTTT. Translating gives CASSVSGAGNTEAFF.

The chain carries TRBV19 and TRBJ2-3; maybe TRBD2 (6 bases). V shed 5 bases and J shed 4 bases, with 16 bases lying between them. Germline V gene sequence: CDR1 LNHDA, CDR2 SQIVND (reference sequence). This CDR3 has 15 amino acids. The CDR3 DNA follows: TGTGCCAGTAGTCCGGGGACTTTCGGTGCAGATACGCAGTATTTT. It yields the protein CASSPGTFGADTQYF.

The chain recombines TRBV19 with TRBJ1-2; no definite D call. CDR1 and CDR2 from the germline V gene are LNHDA and SQIVND (reference sequence). Trimming pared 5 bases from V and 4 bases from J, leaving 20 bases between. CDR3 length: 16 residues. As DNA, the CDR3 is TGTGCCAGTAGTTCAATTTCAGGCGTTGGAGGCTATGGCTACACCTTC. Protein: CASSSISGVGGYGYTF. The variable domain in full, with the rest retrieved from reference TRBV19 and TRBJ1-2, is DGGITQSPKYLFRKEGQNVTLSCEQNLNHDAMYWYRQDPGQGLRLIYYSQIVNDFQKGDIAEGYSVSREKKESFPLTVTSAQKNPTAFYLCASSSISGVGGYGYTFGSGTRLTVV.

The chain employs TRBV6-5 and TRBJ2-7; a possible D gene is TRBD1 (5 bases). The CDR3 loop spans 15 amino acids. CDR1 and CDR2 (germline): MNHEY, SVGAGI. Deletions cut 5 bases from V and 0 bases from J, with 14 bases between. In DNA form, the CDR3 reads TGTGCCAGCAGTCCCACAGGAATAAACTCCTACGAGCAGTACTTC. This sequence encodes CASSPTGINSYEQYF.

V and J are TRBV27 and TRBJ2-7, with a tentative D call TRBD2 (6 bases). Germline V gene data show CDR1 as MNHEY and CDR2 as SMNVEV (reference sequence). The length of the CDR3 is 14 residues. V gave up 7 bases and J gave up 6 bases, with 19 bases separating them. The CDR3 loop reads CASKPGTPSSEQYF. The CDR3 DNA follows: TGTGCCAGCAAGCCCGGGACTCCCAGCTCCGAGCAGTACTTC.

This rearrangement joins TRBV28 to TRBJ1-5; unclear D gene. Germline V CDR1 and CDR2: MDHEN, SYDVKM. The CDR3 loop spans 16 amino acids. Between the trimmed V and J ends, which lost 6 bases and 0 bases, there was a span of 15 bases. The CDR3: CASSQVEVYSNQPQHF. The CDR3 nucleotides read TGTGCCAGCAGCCAGGTGGAGGTGTATAGCAATCAGCCCCAGCATTTT.

V and J are TRBV5-1 and TRBJ1-2; D remains ambiguous. This CDR3 comprises 15 residues. Germline assignment: CDR1 SGHRS and CDR2 YFSETQ. V lost 2 bases to trimming and J lost 4 bases, with 15 bases between them. CDR3 loop: CASSFAGMESYGYTF. The CDR3 DNA follows: TGCGCCAGCAGCTTCGCGGGGATGGAGAGCTATGGCTACACCTTC. Supplemented by reference TRBV5-1 and TRBJ1-2, the full variable domain reads KAGVTQTPRYLIKTRGQQVTLSCSPISGHRSVSWYQQTPGQGLQFLFEYFSETQRNKGNFPGRFSGRQFSNSRSEMNVSTLELGDSALYLCASSFAGMESYGYTFGSGTRLTVV.

This sequence joins TRBV6-6 and TRBJ1-5; 10 bases align to TRBD1. Trimming removed 7 bases from V and 5 bases from J; junction bases left unmatched: 11. CDR1 is MNHNY, CDR2 SVGAGI, per germline (reference sequence). The CDR3 is 16 amino acids. The CDR3 nucleotides read TGTGCCAGCACCAAGGACAGGGGGTTTATCGATCAGCCCCAGCATTTT. This gives the protein CASTKDRGFIDQPQHF.

The chain links TRBV19 to TRBJ2-5; D possibly corresponds to TRBD1 (6 bases). This CDR3 contains 16 residues. V lost 6 bases to trimming and J lost 5 bases, with 22 bases between them. Germline V CDR1 and CDR2: LNHDA, SQIVND (reference sequence). This CDR3 is CASSTSRQAGGETQYF. The DNA of the CDR3 is TGTGCCAGTAGCACGAGCAGACAGGCGGGTGGGGAGACCCAGTACTTC.

The chain has TRBV6-6 and TRBJ2-7; tentative D call: TRBD2 (5 bases). This CDR3 has 12 amino acids. The germline gives CDR1 MNHNY, CDR2 SVGAGI (reference sequence). V was clipped by 7 bases and J by 3 bases, with 10 bases between them. CDR3 coding DNA: TGTGCCAGCATCGCCGGGGACTACGAGCAGTACTTC. This sequence encodes CASIAGDYEQYF.